This record concerns one T cell receptor (beta chain) sequence. This sample was taken from a study of control samples from healthy donors and cancer patients. Using immunoSEQ multiplex PCR, the repertoire was profiled, and TCRdb retains in-frame clones only, with some absent. The sample shows some 90,000 clones, about 89% of them seen only once. The germline V and J ends were trimmed by 4 bases and 5 bases, with 14 bases remaining between them. This CDR3 is built from 15 residues. Germline lookup yields CDR1 SEHNR and CDR2 FQNEAQ (reference sequence). The V call is TRBV7-9, the J call TRBJ2-2; a weak D match, TRBD1 (6 bases). This TCR came from a woman aged 25 to 45 in good health. Material for sequencing was blood. CDR3 sequence (DNA): TGTGCCAGCAGCTACAGGGAGACGGTTACCGGGGAGCTGTTTTTT. It is translated as CASSYRETVTGELFF.